Below, 7 T cell receptor beta chains from the same sample are listed, as sequenced in a study of CD8+CD57+ T cells in acquired aplastic anemia. CD8+CD57+ cell expansion had been shown by flow cytometry in patients chosen for sequencing. TCR beta VDJ and CDR3 profiling used genomic DNA as template. TCRdb reanalysed the reads using MiXCR and keeps one entry per CDR3 protein. The table lists 160,000 or so distinct CDR3 sequences, roughly 50% of them singletons. Sequenced material: sorted CD4+, CD8+, or CD8+CD57+ T cells (not recorded which) from PBMCs. These receptors were obtained from a human donor with aplastic anemia.

This clonotype occurred once. This sequence joins TRBV2 and TRBJ1-2, with no clear D. V was clipped by 4 bases and J by 2 bases, with 8 bases between them. The CDR3 spans 13 residues. Germline V gene sequence: CDR1 SNHLY, CDR2 FYNNEI. The chain's CDR3 is CASSAEKNYGYTF. DNA of the CDR3: TGTGCCAGCAGTGCAGAGAAAAACTATGGCTACACCTTC. Full variable domain (missing parts from reference TRBV2 and TRBJ1-2): EPEVTQTPSHQVTQMGQEVILRCVPISNHLYFYWYRQILGQKVEFLVSFYNNEISEKSEIFDDQFSVERPDGSNFTLKIRSTKLEDSAMYFCASSAEKNYGYTFGSGTRLTVV.

To note about this clonotype: A much larger clone differs from this one at a single base, so this may be a read error. The chain is built from TRBV7-2 and TRBJ2-2, with 8 bases identical to TRBD2. The V gene's germline CDR1 is SGHTA and CDR2 FQGNSA. The CDR3 consists of 17 residues. The CDR3 is CANSLASGGRITGELFF. In nucleotides, the CDR3 is TGTGCCAACAGCTTAGCTTCGGGAGGGCGAATCACCGGGGAGCTGTTTTTT.

V usage is TRBV20-1 and J usage is TRBJ2-5, with 7 bases that match TRBD1. This CDR3 is 14 amino acids long. CDR1 and CDR2 from the germline V gene are DFQATT and SNEGSKA (reference sequence). V gave up 0 bases and J gave up 5 bases; unmatched junction bases: 6. The CDR3 bases are TGCAGTGCTAGAGATGGGGTACAGGGGGAGACCCAGTACTTC. Translating gives CSARDGVQGETQYF.

There are many counts of this clonotype. The chain links TRBV18 to TRBJ1-4; D possibly corresponds to TRBD1 (6 bases). This CDR3 is 12 amino acids long. Germline lookup yields CDR1 KGHSH and CDR2 LQKENI. The ends were cut back, 10 bases at V and 10 bases at J, with 16 bases in the middle. CDR3: CATSRQDRKLFF. In DNA form, the CDR3 reads TGTGCCACCTCCAGACAGGACCGAAAACTGTTTTTT.

The chain has TRBV7-9 and TRBJ2-6; TRBD1 matches at 7 bases. The CDR3 length is 17 residues. J lost 1 base, V lost 2 bases, and 5 bases had no gene match. Per the germline V gene, CDR1 is SEHNR and CDR2 is FQNEAQ (reference sequence). CDR3 amino acids: CASSLTGVDSGANVLTF. The CDR3 DNA is TGTGCCAGCAGCTTAACAGGGGTAGATTCTGGGGCCAACGTCCTGACTTTC.

This clonotype has only a few counts. V usage is TRBV6-6 and J usage is TRBJ1-3; 8 bases match TRBD1. This CDR3 has 16 residues. V trimming: 2 bases; J trimming: 4 bases; junction bases outside the gene matches: 7. In germline, CDR1 is MNHNY, CDR2 SVGAGI (reference sequence). CDR3 amino acids: CASSYRRGRGGNTIYF. In DNA form, the CDR3 reads TGTGCCAGCAGTTACCGCAGGGGGCGCGGAGGAAACACCATATATTTT.

Notes on this clonotype: A read error may explain this, as a much larger clone is one base away. The chain has TRBV12-5 and TRBJ2-1; D not certain. The CDR3 sequence is 12 residues long. From germline, CDR1 is LGHNT and CDR2 FRNRAP. Trimming cost V 5 bases and J 10 bases, with 12 bases left between them. This CDR3 reads CASGILGLEQFF. The CDR3 nucleotides are TGTGCTAGTGGTATCCTTGGTTTAGAGCAGTTCTTC.